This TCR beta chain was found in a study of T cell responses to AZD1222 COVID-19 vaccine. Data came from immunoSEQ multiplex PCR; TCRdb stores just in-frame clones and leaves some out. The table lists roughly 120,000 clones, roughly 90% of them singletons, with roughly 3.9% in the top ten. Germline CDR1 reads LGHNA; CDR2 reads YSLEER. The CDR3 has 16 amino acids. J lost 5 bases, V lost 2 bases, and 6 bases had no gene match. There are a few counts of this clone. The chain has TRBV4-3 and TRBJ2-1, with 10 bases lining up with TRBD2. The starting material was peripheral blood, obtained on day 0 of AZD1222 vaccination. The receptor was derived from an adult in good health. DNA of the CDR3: TGCGCCAGCAGCCAACCCAGGACTAGCGGAAACAATGAGCAGTTCTTC. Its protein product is CASSQPRTSGNNEQFF.